The 21 T cell receptor beta chains presented below share a single source sample, sequenced in a study of PD-L1 blockade in urothelial cancer. This table comes from immunoSEQ multiplex PCR, and its TCRdb copy is limited to in-frame clones, with some not included. The table has some 79,000 clones, 82% seen once. The material was PBMCs, obtained around atezolizumab (anti-PD-L1) treatment. Receptor source: a man aged 70-80 years with urothelial cancer.

This clone is a singleton in its sample. The gene calls are TRBV29-1 and TRBJ2-1, with 9 bases that match TRBD2. The CDR3 is 14 amino acids. Germline V gene lookup returns CDR1 SQVTM and CDR2 ANQGSEA. The V segment lost 4 bases and the J segment 8 bases; nucleotides outside the gene matches: 9. Written as DNA, the CDR3 is TGCAGCGTTGCATCTAGCGGGACTGTCGATGAGCAGTTCTTC. This encodes CSVASSGTVDEQFF.

The rearrangement joins TRBV5-1 to TRBJ2-7, with 13 bases fitting TRBD2. The CDR3 consists of 19 residues. The ends lost 4 bases at V and 0 bases at J; junction bases unmatched: 13. Germline V lookup: CDR1 SGHRS, CDR2 YFSETQ. The CDR3 spells CASSQQPGLAGPDSYEQYF. DNA of the CDR3: TGCGCCAGCAGCCAGCAACCGGGACTAGCGGGACCAGACTCCTACGAGCAGTACTTC.

The chain uses TRBV28 and TRBJ2-7; tentatively, D is TRBD1 (6 bases). Per germline, CDR1 MDHEN and CDR2 SYDVKM. The CDR3 has 13 amino acids. The ends were cut back, 6 bases at V and 6 bases at J, with 15 bases in the middle. This CDR3 is CASRPPARGEQYF. The CDR3 DNA sequence: TGTGCCAGCAGACCACCTGCCAGGGGCGAGCAGTACTTC.

The chain links TRBV5-6 to TRBJ1-3; D unclear. Trimming took off 5 bases at V and 0 bases at J, with 18 bases between the two ends. CDR3 length equals 17 residues. Per the germline V gene, CDR1 is SGHDT and CDR2 is YYEEEE. CDR3 nucleotides: TGTGCCAGCAGTTCATCAGGTTACACGGCCTCTGGAAACACCATATATTTT. The encoded protein is CASSSSGYTASGNTIYF.

The CDR3 DNA sequence: TGTGCCAGCAGCCCCCTCCCCGGGAGCGGGAGAGTCTACGAGCAGTACTTC. Translated: CASSPLPGSGRVYEQYF. The rearrangement links TRBV7-2 to TRBJ2-7; TRBD2 aligns across 8 bases. The V gene's germline CDR1 is SGHTA and CDR2 FQGNSA. The CDR3 consists of 17 residues. V trimming: 5 bases; J trimming: 3 bases; junction bases outside the gene matches: 15.

The J gene is TRBJ2-3, the V gene TRBV23-1; D not resolved. TRBV23-1 belongs to the ORF category, with a function that is uncertain. The CDR3 extends over 14 amino acids. Trimming removed 0 bases at V and 2 bases at J, with 6 bases between. CDR3 sequence: CASSQSQFTDTQYF. In DNA, the CDR3 is TGCGCCAGCAGTCAATCGCAGTTCACAGATACGCAGTATTTT.

CDR3 residues: CASRPGQGAYEQYF. In DNA, the CDR3 is TGTGCCAGTAGGCCGGGACAGGGGGCTTACGAGCAGTACTTC. This chain joins TRBV19 and TRBJ2-7, with 12 positions matching TRBD1. The CDR3 is made up of 14 amino acids. Germline V lookup: CDR1 LNHDA, CDR2 SQIVND (reference sequence). J lost 4 bases, V lost 6 bases, and 4 bases had no gene match.

This clone was recorded a few times. The chain combines TRBV11-3 with TRBJ2-7; D is unresolved. V was shortened by 2 bases and J by 2 bases, with 10 bases between the two germline ends. This CDR3 is 14 amino acids long. The germline CDR1 and CDR2 sequences are SGHNT and YENEEA. The CDR3 coding sequence is TGTGCCAGCAGCTTAAGAGACTCTACCTACGAGCAGTACTTC. The encoded protein is CASSLRDSTYEQYF.

V usage is TRBV10-3 and J usage is TRBJ2-7; 14 bases agree with TRBD2. This CDR3 comprises 14 residues. V trimming: 8 bases; J trimming: 7 bases; junction bases outside the gene matches: 7. Germline CDR1 reads ENHRY; CDR2 reads SYGVKD. This CDR3 is CAIAGLAGEREQYF. CDR3 DNA sequence: TGTGCCATCGCGGGACTAGCGGGAGAGCGGGAGCAGTACTTC.

The chain has TRBV7-9 and TRBJ2-1; D may be TRBD2 (5 bases). The CDR3 length is 14 residues. V was trimmed by 4 bases and J by 9 bases, leaving 16 bases between them. CDR1 SEHNR and CDR2 FQNEAQ come from the germline V gene (reference sequence). CDR3 sequence reads: CASSSGILGGEQFF. CDR3 DNA sequence: TGTGCCAGCAGCTCCGGGATCTTAGGAGGTGAGCAGTTCTTC. Drawing the rest from reference TRBV7-9 and TRBJ2-1, the complete variable domain is DTGVSQNPRHKITKRGQNVTFRCDPISEHNRLYWYRQTLGQGPEFLTYFQNEAQLEKSRLLSDRFSAERPKGSFSTLEIQRTEQGDSAMYLCASSSGILGGEQFFGPGTRLTVL.

The chain has TRBV30 and TRBJ2-3, with TRBD2 identical over 14 bases. Germline CDR1 and CDR2: GTSNPN and SVGIG (reference sequence). This CDR3 is 16 amino acids long. With 1 base clipped from V and 6 bases from J, the junction kept 6 bases outside the gene matches. The CDR3 DNA sequence: TGTGCCTGGAGTGGAGGACTAGCGGGAGGAAGGGATACGCAGTATTTT. It is translated as CAWSGGLAGGRDTQYF.

The genes are TRBV6-4 and TRBJ2-5; D not resolved. The CDR3 sequence is 13 residues long. Trimming removed 3 bases at V and 2 bases at J, with 7 bases between. CDR1 is MRHNA, CDR2 SNTAGT, per germline. The CDR3 spells CASSETVQETQYF. CDR3 in DNA: TGTGCCAGCAGTGAAACGGTTCAAGAGACCCAGTACTTC.

The chain carries TRBV12-5 and TRBJ2-7; 8 bases align to TRBD2. CDR3 length: 13 residues. Germline values: CDR1 LGHNT, CDR2 FRNRAP. V was pared by 6 bases and J by 6 bases, with 7 bases of the junction left unmatched. The chain's CDR3 is CASGLSGGSEQYF. As DNA, the CDR3 is TGTGCTAGTGGCCTTTCGGGGGGGAGCGAGCAGTACTTC.

The J gene is TRBJ1-2, the V gene TRBV7-6, with 8 bases identical to TRBD1. Germline V gene data show CDR1 as SGHVS and CDR2 as FNYEAQ. The CDR3 is 13 residues long. V dropped 1 base and J dropped 8; count of bases not matched to a gene: 3. The CDR3, as DNA: TGTGCCAGCAGCTTAGTACAGGGGGAAGGCTACACCTTC. The encoded protein is CASSLVQGEGYTF.

The chain joins TRBV5-1 to TRBJ1-2, with D perhaps TRBD1 (5 bases). V lost 3 bases, J lost 3 bases, and 12 bases lay in between. This CDR3 is 14 amino acids long. Germline V lookup: CDR1 SGHRS, CDR2 YFSETQ. CDR3 region: CASSSQQGDYGYTF. The CDR3 nucleotides read TGCGCCAGCAGCTCCCAGCAGGGCGACTATGGCTACACCTTC.

Written as DNA, the CDR3 is TGCGCCAGCAGCTTATGGGAGGCTGGGGCCAACGTCCTGACTTTC. As protein: CASSLWEAGANVLTF. The V call is TRBV5-1, the J call TRBJ2-6, with TRBD2 as a possible D gene (6 bases). The ends were cut back, 2 bases at V and 2 bases at J, with 8 bases in the middle. This CDR3 spans 15 amino acids. The V gene's germline CDR1 is SGHRS and CDR2 YFSETQ.

This chain links TRBV10-2 with TRBJ1-1, with unresolved D. V lost 0 bases and J 6 bases, leaving 11 bases between the germline ends. CDR3 length: 14 residues. The germline CDR1 and CDR2 sequences are WSHSY and SAAADI. For the CDR3, the DNA is TGCGCCAGCAGTGAGTCTCAGACAAACCCTGAAGCTTTCTTT. Translating gives CASSESQTNPEAFF.

The V gene is TRBV5-1, the J gene TRBJ2-7; 7 bases align to TRBD1. Looked up from germline, CDR1 is SGHRS and CDR2 is YFSETQ. This CDR3 comprises 14 residues. V shed 0 bases, J shed 5 bases, and the junction held 5 bases outside the gene matches. The CDR3 nucleotides are TGCGCCAGCAGCTTGGCGCCCGGACAGGACGAGCAGTACTTC. Its protein is CASSLAPGQDEQYF.

The rearrangement links TRBV19 to TRBJ2-1, with TRBD1 matching 7 bases. Trimming removed 3 bases from V and 7 bases from J; junction bases left unmatched: 9. CDR1 and CDR2 (germline): LNHDA, SQIVND (reference sequence). This CDR3 has 15 residues. The CDR3 DNA sequence: TGTGCCAGTAGTATCCCCCGGACAGGTGAAAATGAGCAGTTCTTC. Its translation is CASSIPRTGENEQFF.

This clone occurred a few times. The rearrangement joins TRBV19 to TRBJ2-7; TRBD1 matches at 7 bases. The ends lost 8 bases at V and 3 bases at J; junction bases unmatched: 7. The CDR3 spans 13 residues. Germline V gene data show CDR1 as LNHDA and CDR2 as SQIVND (reference sequence). CDR3: CASSPGQYYEQYF. Here the CDR3 DNA reads TGTGCCAGTTCTCCGGGACAGTACTACGAGCAGTACTTC.

V gene TRBV10-2 combines with J gene TRBJ2-1, with 8 bases lining up with TRBD2. CDR1 and CDR2 from the germline V gene are WSHSY and SAAADI. The CDR3 has 14 residues. V was clipped by 9 bases and J by 0 bases; unmatched bases: 4. The CDR3 protein is CASLAGSSYNEQFF. DNA of the CDR3: TGCGCCAGTTTAGCGGGGAGCTCCTACAATGAGCAGTTCTTC.